The 12 T cell receptor beta chains presented below share a single source sample, sequenced in a study of human T cells and chemical hapten exposure. Time point given: patch test 1, 2 weeks after DPC sensitization. As to treatment: therapeutic diphenylcyclopropenone sensitization with weekly scalp DPC. TCRdb used MiXCR to reprocess the RACE reads, holding one entry per CDR3 protein. Here the sample spans a few hundred thousand distinct CDR3 sequences, roughly 4.8% being singletons. Sequencing used whole blood, obtained in connection with sensitization to the hapten diphenylcyclopropenone (DPC). The source of these receptors is a woman in her fifties or sixties with alopecia areata. Some clones in this sample may be carry-over from other donors' samples.

The chain has TRBV5-1 and TRBJ1-6; 9 bases match TRBD1. The germline V gene has CDR1 SGHRS and CDR2 YFSETQ. The junction had 14 bases not matched to a gene; V was cut back by 7 bases and J by 9 bases. There are 16 residues in the CDR3. The CDR3 coding sequence is TGCGCCAGCGGGGAGGACGAACAGGGGGCAAGTTCACCCCTCCACTTT. Translated: CASGEDEQGASSPLHF.

This clonotype has more than one count but fewer than ten. The rearrangement uses TRBV27 and TRBJ2-3, with a weak D call TRBD2 (5 bases). Between the trimmed V and J ends, which lost 0 bases and 10 bases, there was a span of 14 bases. Germline values: CDR1 MNHEY, CDR2 SMNVEV (reference sequence). The CDR3 is 14 amino acids. This chain's CDR3 is CASSLSGLLGSQYF. CDR3 nucleotides: TGTGCCAGCAGTTTATCAGGACTCTTAGGATCGCAGTATTTT.

CDR3 DNA sequence: TGCGCCAGCAGTGAGCACCGCACAGATACGCAGTATTTT. As protein: CASSEHRTDTQYF. This rearrangement joins TRBV10-2 to TRBJ2-3; no firm D call. Trimming removed 2 bases from V and 1 base from J, with 4 bases in between. The CDR3 runs 13 residues. The V gene's germline CDR1 is WSHSY and CDR2 SAAADI.

This chain connects TRBV29-1 to TRBJ1-2; D may be TRBD1 (6 bases). The V end was cut by 7 bases, the J end by 5 bases, with 14 bases between. Looked up from germline, CDR1 is SQVTM and CDR2 is ANQGSEA. This CDR3 contains 12 residues. The CDR3 spells CSATGQGYGYTF. The CDR3 DNA reads as TGCAGCGCCACAGGGCAGGGGTATGGCTACACCTTC.

This clonotype was recorded many times. This sequence joins TRBV10-1 and TRBJ1-1, with D unresolved. The CDR3 runs 13 residues. V dropped 0 bases and J dropped 0 bases, with 2 bases sitting between them. Per germline, CDR1 WNHNN and CDR2 SYGVQD (reference sequence). The CDR3 protein is CASSESVNTEAFF. CDR3 sequence (DNA): TGCGCCAGCAGTGAGTCGGTGAACACTGAAGCTTTCTTT.

This clonotype came up many times. The chain has TRBV7-3 and TRBJ2-7; D might be TRBD1 or TRBD2, each matching 5 bases. The germline gives CDR1 SGHTA, CDR2 FQGTGA. Trimming stripped 2 bases from V and 6 bases from J, with 14 bases between. CDR3 length: 14 amino acids. In DNA, the CDR3 is TGTGCCAGCAGCTTATCCCCAGGGAGCGGCGAGCAGTACTTC. Translated: CASSLSPGSGEQYF.

This clonotype was observed a few times. The chain links TRBV7-9 to TRBJ2-1, with 9 positions matching TRBD2. After removal of 5 bases from V and 0 bases from J, the junction contained 5 bases not matched to a gene. The V gene's germline CDR1 is SEHNR and CDR2 FQNEAQ (reference sequence). This CDR3 comprises 16 residues. CDR3 sequence reads: CASSLSGGRSYNEQFF. The CDR3 coding sequence is TGTGCCAGCAGCCTTAGCGGGGGCCGCTCCTACAATGAGCAGTTCTTC.

This clonotype showed up just a few times. This chain uses TRBV2 with TRBJ2-3; TRBD1 aligns across 10 bases. Germline CDR1 and CDR2: SNHLY and FYNNEI. Trimming removed 6 bases from V and 5 bases from J; junction bases left unmatched: 5. This CDR3 is built from 14 residues. The CDR3 DNA reads TGTGCCAGCAGCGGTGACAGGGGGCAAGATACGCAGTATTTT. This gives the protein CASSGDRGQDTQYF.

This clonotype was observed at least ten times. The chain employs TRBV6-6 and TRBJ1-5; D perhaps matches TRBD1 (5 bases). This CDR3 is 13 amino acids long. Trimming left V 10 bases short and J 10 bases short, with 20 bases between. CDR1 MNHNY and CDR2 SVGAGI come from the germline V gene (reference sequence). CDR3 DNA sequence: TGTGCCACCTTTGACAGTTCGGGCAGCCCCCAGCATTTT. Residues: CATFDSSGSPQHF.

A word on this clonotype: This may arise from a read error, as a much more abundant clone is one base away. The J gene is TRBJ2-7, the V gene TRBV20-1; D uncertain. The CDR3 sequence is 14 residues long. Germline values: CDR1 DFQATT, CDR2 SNEGSKA (reference sequence). Trimming shortened V by 0 bases and J by 3 bases, and 12 bases separated the two germline ends. The CDR3 sequence: CSARDRGSIYEQYF. CDR3 sequence (DNA): TGCAGTGCTAGAGATCGCGGTTCCATCTACGAGCAGTACTTC.

This clonotype was observed at least ten times. The chain uses TRBV4-3 and TRBJ2-1; D unclear. The V and J ends lost 5 bases and 2 bases respectively, with 13 bases between them. Germline V CDR1 and CDR2: LGHNA, YSLEER. This CDR3 contains 15 residues. This CDR3 is CASSAEPNPYNEQFF. The CDR3, as DNA: TGCGCCAGCAGCGCGGAACCCAACCCCTACAATGAGCAGTTCTTC.

The chain employs TRBV2 and TRBJ2-6, with D perhaps matching TRBD1 (6 bases). The V gene lost 3 bases and the J gene lost 1 base, with 13 bases spanning the gap. The CDR3 totals 17 residues. Germline V gene lookup returns CDR1 SNHLY and CDR2 FYNNEI. The chain's CDR3 is CASSEDRDFSGANVLTF. The CDR3 DNA is TGTGCCAGCAGTGAGGACAGAGACTTTTCTGGGGCCAACGTCCTGACTTTC.